This entry describes one T cell receptor (beta chain). These data originate in a study of T cells expressing NK-cell markers. CDR1 and CDR2 (germline): SGHAT, FQNNGV. The CDR3 runs 17 residues. One entry per CDR3 protein, without DNA, is what TCRdb gives after re-calling the 5' RACE reads. Its clone listing holds about 300,000 distinct CDR3 sequences. This TCR came from a woman aged 18 to 75 in good health. Sample: blood T cells: a sorted CD56 or NKG2C T cell subset, CD4+ or CD8+ T cells, or bulk PBMC T cells (not recorded which). The rearrangement links TRBV11-2 to TRBJ2-3; TCRdb selects TRBD2, and the lack of DNA leaves this call unchecked. CDR3 in amino acids: CASSLFHPSGSWDTQYF.